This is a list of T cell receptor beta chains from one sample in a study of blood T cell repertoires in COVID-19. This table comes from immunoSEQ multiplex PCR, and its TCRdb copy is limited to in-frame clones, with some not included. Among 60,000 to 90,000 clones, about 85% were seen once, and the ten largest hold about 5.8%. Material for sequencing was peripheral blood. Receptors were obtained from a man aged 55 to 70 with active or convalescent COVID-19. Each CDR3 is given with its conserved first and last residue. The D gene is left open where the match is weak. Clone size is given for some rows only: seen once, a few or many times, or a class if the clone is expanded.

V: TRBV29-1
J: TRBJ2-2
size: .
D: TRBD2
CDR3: CSAAPSGGTDTGELFF
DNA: TGCAGCGCCGCCCCTAGCGGGGGGACGGACACCGGGGAGCTGTTTTTT

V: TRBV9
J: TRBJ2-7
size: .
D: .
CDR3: CASSVGREGDEQYF
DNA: TGTGCCAGCAGCGTAGGTAGAGAGGGTGACGAGCAGTACTTC

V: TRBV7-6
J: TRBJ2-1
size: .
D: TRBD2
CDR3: CASSLERGANEQFF
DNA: TGTGCCAGCAGCTTAGAGCGGGGGGCGAATGAGCAGTTCTTC

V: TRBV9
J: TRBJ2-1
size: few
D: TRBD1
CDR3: CASSVVSGGWDSYNEQFF
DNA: TGTGCCAGCAGCGTAGTTTCCGGAGGATGGGACAGCTACAATGAGCAGTTCTTC

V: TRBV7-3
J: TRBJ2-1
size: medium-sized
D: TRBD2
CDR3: CASSLNLAGIYNEQFF
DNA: TGTGCCAGCAGCTTAAACCTAGCGGGGATCTACAATGAGCAGTTCTTC

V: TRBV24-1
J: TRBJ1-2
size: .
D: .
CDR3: CATSDSPGPHGYTF
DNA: TGTGCCACCAGTGATTCGCCAGGTCCCCATGGCTACACCTTC

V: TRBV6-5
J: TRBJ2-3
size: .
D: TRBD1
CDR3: CASRLQGGTDTQYF
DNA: TGTGCCAGCAGATTACAGGGGGGCACAGATACGCAGTATTTT

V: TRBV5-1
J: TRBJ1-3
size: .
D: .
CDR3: CASSPGHISGNTIYF
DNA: TGCGCCAGCAGCCCCGGACATATCTCTGGAAACACCATATATTTT

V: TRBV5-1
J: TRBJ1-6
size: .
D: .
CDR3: CASSLQEGGSPLHF
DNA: TGCGCCAGCAGCTTGCAGGAAGGAGGTTCACCCCTCCACTTT

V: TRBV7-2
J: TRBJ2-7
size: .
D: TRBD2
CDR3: CASSLDGGGAPVREQYF
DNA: TGTGCCAGCAGCTTAGACGGCGGGGGGGCCCCGGTTCGCGAGCAGTACTTC

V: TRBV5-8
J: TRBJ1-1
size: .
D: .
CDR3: CASRSGQGRGGTEAFF
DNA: TGTGCCAGCAGGAGTGGGCAGGGAAGAGGGGGCACTGAAGCTTTCTTT

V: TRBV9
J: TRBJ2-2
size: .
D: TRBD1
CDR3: CASSGTGAGGELFF
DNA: TGTGCCAGCAGCGGCACAGGGGCCGGCGGGGAGCTGTTTTTT

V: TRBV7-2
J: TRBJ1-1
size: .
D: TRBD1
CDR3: CASSAPSGTEKNTEAFF
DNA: TGTGCCAGCAGCGCGCCTAGCGGGACAGAAAAGAACACTGAAGCTTTCTTT

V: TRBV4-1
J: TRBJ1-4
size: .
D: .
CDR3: CASTPLGTLNEKLFF
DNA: TGCGCCAGCACCCCCCTGGGGACATTAAATGAAAAACTGTTTTTT

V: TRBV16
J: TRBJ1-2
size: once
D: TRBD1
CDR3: CASSLRDRTNYGYTF
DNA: TGTGCCAGCAGCCTGCGGGACAGGACAAACTATGGCTACACCTTC

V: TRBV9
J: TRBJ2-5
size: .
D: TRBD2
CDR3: CASSVGSGGQETQYF
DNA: TGTGCCAGCAGCGTAGGTTCGGGGGGGCAAGAGACCCAGTACTTC

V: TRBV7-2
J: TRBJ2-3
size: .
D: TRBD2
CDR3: CASSLLRLAGRTDTQYF
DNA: TGTGCCAGCAGCTTACTACGACTAGCGGGGCGCACAGATACGCAGTATTTT

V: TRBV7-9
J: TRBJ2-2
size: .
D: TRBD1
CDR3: CASSVDRVSAGELFF
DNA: TGTGCCAGCAGCGTCGACAGGGTTAGCGCCGGGGAGCTGTTTTTT

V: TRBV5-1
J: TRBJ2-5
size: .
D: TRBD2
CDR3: CASSFDSSGGAQETQYF
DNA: TGCGCCAGCAGCTTCGACTCTAGCGGGGGGGCCCAGGAGACCCAGTACTTC

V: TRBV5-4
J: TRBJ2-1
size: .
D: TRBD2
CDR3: CASSSQGGGVNEQFF
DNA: TGTGCCAGCAGCTCCCAGGGTGGGGGGGTCAATGAGCAGTTCTTC

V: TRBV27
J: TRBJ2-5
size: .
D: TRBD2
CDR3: CASSSNSGGAGRETQYF
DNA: TGTGCCAGCAGTTCTAATAGCGGGGGGGCAGGTAGAGAGACCCAGTACTTC

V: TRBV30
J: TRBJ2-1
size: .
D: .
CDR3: CAWSVGGRNEQFF
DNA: TGTGCCTGGAGTGTAGGGGGACGGAATGAGCAGTTCTTC

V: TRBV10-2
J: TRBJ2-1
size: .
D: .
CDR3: CASTQSVAGEQFF
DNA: TGCGCCAGCACCCAGTCCGTCGCGGGGGAGCAGTTCTTC

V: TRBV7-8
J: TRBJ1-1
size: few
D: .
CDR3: CASSLIQGNTEAFF
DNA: TGTGCCAGCAGTCTGATACAGGGGAACACTGAAGCTTTCTTT

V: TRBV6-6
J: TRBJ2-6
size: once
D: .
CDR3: CASSYDSISGANVLTF
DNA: TGTGCCAGCAGTTACGACAGTATCTCTGGGGCCAACGTCCTGACTTTC

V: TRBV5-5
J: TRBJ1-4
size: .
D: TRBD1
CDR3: CASSMDRAAEKLFF
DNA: TGTGCCAGCAGCATGGACAGGGCCGCCGAAAAACTGTTTTTT

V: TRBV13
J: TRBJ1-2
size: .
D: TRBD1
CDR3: CASSLGQGPYGYTF
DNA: TGTGCCAGCAGCTTGGGACAGGGACCCTATGGCTACACCTTC

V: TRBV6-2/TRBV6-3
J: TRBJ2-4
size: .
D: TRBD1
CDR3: CASSPGTGLNIQYF
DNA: TGTGCCAGCAGTCCCGGGACAGGTCTCAATATTCAGTACTTC

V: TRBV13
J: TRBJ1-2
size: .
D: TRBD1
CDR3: CASEPTPPRDRNYGYTF
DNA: TGTGCCAGTGAACCCACCCCCCCACGGGACAGAAACTATGGCTACACCTTC

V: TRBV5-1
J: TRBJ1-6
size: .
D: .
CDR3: CASSKGSEANSPLHF
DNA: TGCGCCAGCAGTAAAGGTTCAGAGGCGAATTCACCCCTCCACTTT

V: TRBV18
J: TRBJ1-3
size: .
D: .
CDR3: CASSPREPSSGNTIYF
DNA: TGTGCCAGCTCCCCGAGGGAGCCCTCCTCTGGAAACACCATATATTTT

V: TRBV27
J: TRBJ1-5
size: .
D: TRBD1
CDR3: CASSETGTGKSQPQHF
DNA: TGTGCCAGCAGTGAGACAGGGACGGGTAAGAGTCAGCCCCAGCATTTT

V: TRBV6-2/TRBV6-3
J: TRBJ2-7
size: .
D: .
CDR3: CASSTPPGLRSGQYF
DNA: TGTGCCAGCAGTACCCCCCCCGGTCTACGTTCTGGGCAGTACTTC

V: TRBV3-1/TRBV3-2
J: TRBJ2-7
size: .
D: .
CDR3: CASSQGGWEQYF
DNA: TGTGCCAGCAGCCAAGGGGGCTGGGAGCAGTACTTC

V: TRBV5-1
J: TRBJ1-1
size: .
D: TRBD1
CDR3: CASSSPGQDEAFF
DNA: TGCGCCAGCAGCTCCCCGGGACAGGATGAAGCTTTCTTT

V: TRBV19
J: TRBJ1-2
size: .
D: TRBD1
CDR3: CASSGGTGGAGSDGYTF
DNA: TGTGCCAGTAGTGGCGGGACAGGGGGCGCGGGGAGTGATGGCTACACCTTC

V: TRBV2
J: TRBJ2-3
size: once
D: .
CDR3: CASSGTLSTDTQYF
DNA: TGTGCCAGCAGCGGGACTCTTAGCACAGATACGCAGTATTTT

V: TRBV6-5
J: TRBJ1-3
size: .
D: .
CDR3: CASSYSIGHSGNTIYF
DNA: TGTGCCAGCAGTTACTCGATAGGACACTCTGGAAACACCATATATTTT

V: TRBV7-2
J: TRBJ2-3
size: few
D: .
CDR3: CASSLDVTRADTQYF
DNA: TGTGCCAGCAGCTTAGATGTGACTAGGGCAGATACGCAGTATTTT

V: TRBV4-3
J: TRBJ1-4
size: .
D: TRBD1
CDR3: CATQDSGTGNEKLFF
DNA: TGCGCCACCCAGGACTCCGGGACAGGGAATGAAAAACTGTTTTTT

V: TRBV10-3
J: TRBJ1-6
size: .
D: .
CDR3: CAISEWGDYNSPLHF
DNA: TGTGCCATCAGTGAGTGGGGAGATTATAATTCACCCCTCCACTTT

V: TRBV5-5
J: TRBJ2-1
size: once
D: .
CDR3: CASSPIDNEQFF
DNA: TGTGCCAGCAGCCCAATAGACAATGAGCAGTTCTTC

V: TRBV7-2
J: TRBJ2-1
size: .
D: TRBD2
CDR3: CASSLRGLANEQFF
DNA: TGTGCCAGCAGCTTAAGGGGACTAGCCAATGAGCAGTTCTTC

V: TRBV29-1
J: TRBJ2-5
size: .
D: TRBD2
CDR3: CSVVSGGAAETQYF
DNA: TGCAGCGTTGTATCCGGGGGGGCTGCAGAGACCCAGTACTTC

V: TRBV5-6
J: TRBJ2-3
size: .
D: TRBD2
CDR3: CASSLRGVGTDTQYF
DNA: TGTGCCAGCAGCTTGCGGGGGGTTGGAACAGATACGCAGTATTTT

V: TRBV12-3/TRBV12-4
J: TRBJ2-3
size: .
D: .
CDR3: CASCRGSTDTQYF
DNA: TGTGCCAGCTGCAGGGGATCCACAGATACGCAGTATTTT

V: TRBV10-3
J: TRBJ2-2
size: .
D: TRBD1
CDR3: CAISLKGQGSTGELFF
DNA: TGTGCCATCAGTCTTAAAGGACAGGGGAGCACCGGGGAGCTGTTTTTT

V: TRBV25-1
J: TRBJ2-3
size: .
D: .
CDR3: CASSSLAGGPGDTQYF
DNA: TGTGCCAGCAGTAGCCTAGCCGGGGGGCCGGGAGATACGCAGTATTTT

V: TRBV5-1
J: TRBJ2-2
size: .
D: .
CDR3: CASSLVGTGNTGELFF
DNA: TGCGCCAGCAGCTTGGTTGGTACGGGAAACACCGGGGAGCTGTTTTTT

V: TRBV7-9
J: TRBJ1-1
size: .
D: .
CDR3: CASSPWTANTEAFF
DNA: TGTGCCAGCAGCCCGTGGACAGCGAACACTGAAGCTTTCTTT

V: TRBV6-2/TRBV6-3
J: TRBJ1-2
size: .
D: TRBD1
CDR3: CASSHRQGLNYGYTF
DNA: TGTGCCAGCAGTCACCGACAGGGCCTGAACTATGGCTACACCTTC

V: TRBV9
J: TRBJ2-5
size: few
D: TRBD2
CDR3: CASSATSGVGETQYF
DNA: TGTGCCAGCAGCGCAACTAGCGGGGTCGGGGAGACCCAGTACTTC

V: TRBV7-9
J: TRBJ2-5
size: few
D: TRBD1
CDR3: CASSPFNVTGGAETQYF
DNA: TGTGCCAGCAGCCCCTTCAATGTGACAGGGGGCGCGGAGACCCAGTACTTC

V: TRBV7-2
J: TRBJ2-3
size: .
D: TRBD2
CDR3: CASSQTWTRVPTDTQYF
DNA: TGTGCCAGCAGCCAAACCTGGACTAGAGTACCCACAGATACGCAGTATTTT

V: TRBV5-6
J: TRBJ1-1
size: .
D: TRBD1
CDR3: CASSLPGQGVRGSSEAFF
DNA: TGTGCCAGCAGCCTGCCGGGACAGGGTGTTCGGGGGAGCAGTGAAGCTTTCTTT

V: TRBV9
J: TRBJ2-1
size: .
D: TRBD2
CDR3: CASSVGPSGGLDNEQFF
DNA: TGTGCCAGCAGCGTAGGACCAAGCGGGGGCCTGGACAATGAGCAGTTCTTC

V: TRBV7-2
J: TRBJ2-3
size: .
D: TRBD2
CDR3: CASSLVGGGTGATDTQYF
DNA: TGTGCCAGCAGCTTAGTGGGCGGGGGGACGGGGGCGACAGATACGCAGTATTTT

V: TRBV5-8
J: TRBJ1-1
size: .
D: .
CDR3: CASSFSGLANTEAFF
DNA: TGTGCCAGCAGCTTTTCAGGGCTCGCCAACACTGAAGCTTTCTTT

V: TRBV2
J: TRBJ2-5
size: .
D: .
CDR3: CASSEEGQGQETQYF
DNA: TGTGCCAGCAGTGAAGAAGGGCAGGGGCAAGAGACCCAGTACTTC

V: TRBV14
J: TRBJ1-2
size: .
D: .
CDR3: CASSQAGVVGYTF
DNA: TGTGCCAGCAGCCAAGCGGGGGTGGTGGGTTACACCTTC